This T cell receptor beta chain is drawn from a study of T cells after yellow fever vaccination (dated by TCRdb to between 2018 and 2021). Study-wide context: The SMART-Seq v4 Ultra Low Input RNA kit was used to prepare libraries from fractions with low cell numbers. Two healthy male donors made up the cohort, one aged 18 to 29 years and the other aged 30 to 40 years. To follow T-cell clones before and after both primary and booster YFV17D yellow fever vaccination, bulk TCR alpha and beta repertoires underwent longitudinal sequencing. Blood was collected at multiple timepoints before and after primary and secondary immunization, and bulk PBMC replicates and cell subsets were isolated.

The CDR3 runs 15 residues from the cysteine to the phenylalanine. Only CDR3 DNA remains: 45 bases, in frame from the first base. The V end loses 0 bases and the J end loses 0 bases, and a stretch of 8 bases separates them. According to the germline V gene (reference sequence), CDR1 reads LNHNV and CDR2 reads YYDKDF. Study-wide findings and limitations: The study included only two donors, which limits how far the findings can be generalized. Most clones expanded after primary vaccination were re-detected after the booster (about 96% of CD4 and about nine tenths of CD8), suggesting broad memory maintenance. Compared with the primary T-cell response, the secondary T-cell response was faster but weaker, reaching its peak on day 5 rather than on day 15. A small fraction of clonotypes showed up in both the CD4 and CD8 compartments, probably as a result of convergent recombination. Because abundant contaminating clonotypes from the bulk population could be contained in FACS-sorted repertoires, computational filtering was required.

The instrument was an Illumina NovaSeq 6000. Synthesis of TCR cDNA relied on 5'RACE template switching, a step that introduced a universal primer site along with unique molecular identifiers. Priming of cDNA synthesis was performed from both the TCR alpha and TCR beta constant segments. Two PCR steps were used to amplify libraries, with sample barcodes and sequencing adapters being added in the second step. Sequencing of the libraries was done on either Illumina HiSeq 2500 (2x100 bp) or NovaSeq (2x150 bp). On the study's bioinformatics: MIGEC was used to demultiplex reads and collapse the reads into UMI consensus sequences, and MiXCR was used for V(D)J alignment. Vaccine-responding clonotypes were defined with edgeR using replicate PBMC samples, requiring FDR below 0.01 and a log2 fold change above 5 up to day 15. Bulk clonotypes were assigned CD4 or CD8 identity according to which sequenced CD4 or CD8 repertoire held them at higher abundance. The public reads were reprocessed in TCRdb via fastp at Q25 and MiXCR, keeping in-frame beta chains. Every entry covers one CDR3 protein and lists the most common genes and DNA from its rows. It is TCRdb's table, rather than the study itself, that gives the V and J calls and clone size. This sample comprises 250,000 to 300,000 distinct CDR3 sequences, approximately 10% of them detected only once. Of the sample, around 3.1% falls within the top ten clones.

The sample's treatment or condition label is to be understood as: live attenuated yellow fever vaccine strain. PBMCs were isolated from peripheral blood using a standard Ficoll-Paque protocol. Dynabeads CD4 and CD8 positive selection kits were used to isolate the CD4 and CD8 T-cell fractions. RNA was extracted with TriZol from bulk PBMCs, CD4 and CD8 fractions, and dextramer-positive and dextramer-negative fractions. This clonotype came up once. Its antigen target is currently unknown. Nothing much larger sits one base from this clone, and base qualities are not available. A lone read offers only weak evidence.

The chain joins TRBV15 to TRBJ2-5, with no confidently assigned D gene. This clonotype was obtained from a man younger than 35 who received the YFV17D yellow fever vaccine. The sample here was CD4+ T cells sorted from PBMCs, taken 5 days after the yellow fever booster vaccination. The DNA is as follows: TGTGCCACCAGCAGAGACCTCGGGTACCAAGAGACCCAGTACTTC. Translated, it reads CATSRDLGYQETQYF.